One sample yielded the 8 T cell receptor beta chains listed below, sequenced in a study of CD4 T cells in relation to SARS-CoV-2 and coronaviruses. Their specific antigens are unknown. TCRdb keeps only in-frame clones here, not all; method: immunoSEQ multiplex PCR. In the table there are about 40,000 clones, approximately 80% of which are singletons. Source material: memory CD4+ T cells from PBMCs, cultured in vitro. These receptors all stem from an adult with COVID-19.

This rearrangement joins TRBV30 to TRBJ2-1; 13 positions match TRBD2. This CDR3 is built from 19 residues. The germline gives CDR1 GTSNPN, CDR2 SVGIG (reference sequence). After removal of 4 bases from V and 9 bases from J, the junction contained 21 bases not matched to a gene. In DNA form, the CDR3 reads TGTGCCTGGATTGGCCCGTTAGACCGCGGGACTAGCGGGATTGGTGAGCAGTTCTTC. Its protein is CAWIGPLDRGTSGIGEQFF.

The chain carries TRBV29-1 and TRBJ1-1, with D tentatively TRBD1 (5 bases). The germline V gene has CDR1 SQVTM and CDR2 ANQGSEA. The CDR3 spans 11 residues. V was trimmed by 5 bases and J by 5 bases, leaving 9 bases between them. CDR3: CSVSGRTEAFF. The CDR3 bases are TGCAGCGTTTCAGGGAGAACTGAAGCTTTCTTT.

V usage is TRBV28 and J usage is TRBJ2-5; D gene unclear. Trimming shortened V by 5 bases and J by 1 base, and 11 bases separated the two germline ends. The CDR3 is 14 amino acids. Germline V gene data show CDR1 as MDHEN and CDR2 as SYDVKM. Written as DNA, the CDR3 is TGTGCCAGCAGTCTCCCCCCTGGCCAAGAGACCCAGTACTTC. Protein sequence: CASSLPPGQETQYF. The full variable domain, its missing parts supplied by reference TRBV28 and TRBJ2-5, is DVKVTQSSRYLVKRTGEKVFLECVQDMDHENMFWYRQDPGLGLRLIYFSYDVKMKEKGDIPEGYSVSREKKERFSLILESASTNQTSMYLCASSLPPGQETQYFGPGTRLLVL.

The gene calls are TRBV29-1 and TRBJ2-3, with TRBD1 matching 8 bases. Unmatched junction bases numbered 8, after V lost 7 bases and J lost 2 bases. CDR1 and CDR2 (germline): SQVTM, ANQGSEA. This CDR3 contains 14 residues. This CDR3 is CSGGAGGNTDTQYF. The CDR3 coding sequence is TGCAGCGGCGGAGCAGGGGGCAACACAGATACGCAGTATTTT.

As DNA, the CDR3 is TGTGCCAGTAGTTCGGACAGCTTCAATCAGCCCCAGCATTTT. Its translation is CASSSDSFNQPQHF. V gene TRBV19 combines with J gene TRBJ1-5, with a tentative D call TRBD1 (6 bases). The CDR3 totals 14 residues. Trimming stripped 5 bases from V and 3 bases from J, with 11 bases between. CDR1 is LNHDA and CDR2 is SQIVND in the germline V gene (reference sequence).

The rearrangement links TRBV6-5 to TRBJ1-2; D gene uncertain. Germline-derived CDR1 and CDR2 are MNHEY and SVGAGI. Between the trimmed V and J ends, which lost 9 bases and 8 bases, there was a span of 13 bases. This CDR3 spans 11 amino acids. For the CDR3, the DNA is TGTGCCAGTCGAGGGATGAGGGGCTACACCTTC. Translating it yields CASRGMRGYTF.

The rearrangement uses TRBV18 and TRBJ2-3; D perhaps matches TRBD2 (6 bases). CDR3 length: 15 amino acids. V was cut by 3 bases and J by 0 bases, with 10 bases left in between. Looked up from germline, CDR1 is KGHSH and CDR2 is LQKENI. CDR3 region: CASSPISGSTDTQYF. The DNA for the CDR3 is TGTGCCAGCTCACCGATAAGCGGGAGCACAGATACGCAGTATTTT.

This chain connects TRBV18 to TRBJ2-7, with 9 bases that match TRBD1. Trimming cost V 0 bases and J 4 bases; bases outside gene matches: 4. Germline CDR1 reads KGHSH; CDR2 reads LQKENI. This CDR3 has 15 residues. The CDR3 loop reads CASSPPGQGDYEQYF. The CDR3 nucleotides are TGTGCCAGCTCACCACCGGGACAGGGTGATTACGAGCAGTACTTC.